This T cell receptor (beta chain) originates from a study of human T cells and chemical hapten exposure (dated by TCRdb to the early 2020s). In the study overall: For sensitization, 2% DPC in acetone was applied to a 2 cm by 2 cm area of upper inner arm skin. Weekly therapeutic DPC doses were additionally applied to the scalp of patients throughout the roughly 26-week study period. Patch testing on the upper back used Finn chambers containing 0.01% DPC, with scoring done after 6 days according to International Contact Dermatitis Research Group standards. The patient cohort, mostly female, included alopecia areata with under or over 50% scalp involvement, alopecia totalis and alopecia universalis. Libraries were pooled for sequencing, and variation in per-sample TCR yields was attributed mainly to small differences in library volumes within the pool. In alopecia patients, the study followed how the peripheral blood TCR repertoire changed in vivo over primary and secondary sensitization to diphenylcyclopropenone (DPC), a hapten. Blood samples were taken from patients before sensitization (week 0) and at 2, 6 and about 24 weeks after DPC sensitization. For TCR sequencing, blood came from 25 to 35 alopecia patients at anywhere from one to four time points (pre-sensitization, 2, 6 and 24 weeks). Here is what the overall study found, with its caveats: Expanded TCRs formed significantly more large CDR3 similarity clusters than pre-sensitization or healthy control sets, consistent with antigen-driven responses. After repeated subsampling, changes were observed in the strength of the expansion versus patch-test correlation and in the threshold at which the correlation became significant. All patients had alopecia, a presumed autoimmune disease, so their immune response might differ from that of healthy individuals. DPC sensitization did not change how many TCRs were above 1 in 1000 frequency, and no evidence was found of alterations in global repertoire structure. The number of PT1 expanded TCRs positively correlated with patch test score, significant at thresholds 8, 16 and 32 but not 4.

CDR3 length: 13 amino acids, cysteine to phenylalanine. Kept here is only the CDR3 DNA, which spans 39 bases and is read in frame from base 1. In the paper's terms, the time point label means: pre-sensitization, week 0. The treatment or condition label here, explained by the study, means: therapeutic diphenylcyclopropenone sensitization with weekly scalp DPC. At every patch-test visit, the blood draw took place before the patch test was put on. Eligible patients were aged 18 to 70, diagnosed with alopecia, deemed suitable for DPC therapy, and excluded if pregnant. Total RNA was extracted from unfractionated whole blood collected in Tempus Blood RNA tubes. Libraries were made using RACE. TCRdb records NextSeq 500 as the sequencer. During library preparation, unique molecular identifiers were attached to individual cDNA molecules so that TCRs could be counted in a quantitative, reproducible way. From each blood RNA sample, both TCR alpha and TCR beta chains were sequenced. The authors' analysis ran thus. Samples had a median of about 96,000 TCRs, with a range from roughly 20,000 to 700,000. The Decombinator software suite was used to annotate the V, J and CDR3 of the TCR reads. For the PS versus PT1 abundance plots, all samples were subsampled to the same number of TCRs (28,000). Expanded TCRs were defined as absent before sensitization and observed at least eight times at the 2-week time point. In-frame beta chains were kept once TCRdb had trimmed the public reads at Q25 with fastp and called clones with MiXCR. Rows merge per CDR3 protein into single entries with the most common DNA and genes. These V and J calls rely on TCRdb rather than the paper's analysis. Across this sample there are 80,000 to 100,000 distinct CDR3 sequences, with 8% to 10% seen only once. Less than 4.5% of the sample is taken by the ten largest.

This clonotype was seen once. What this receptor recognizes is not known. No much larger clonotype is one base removed from it; base qualities were not supplied. One read is thin evidence. The sample consisted of whole blood, taken in connection with sensitization to the hapten diphenylcyclopropenone (DPC). The chain was built from TRBV21-1 and TRBJ2-1; the table calls TRBD1, which could not be checked here. TRBV21-1 is an annotated pseudogene. The clonotype originates from a woman in her 40s with alopecia areata. Some clones in this sample may be carry-over from other donors' samples. DNA sequence: TGTGCCAGCAGCAGGTACCCCGGATATGAGCAGTTCTTC. Translated, this is CASSRYPGYEQFF.